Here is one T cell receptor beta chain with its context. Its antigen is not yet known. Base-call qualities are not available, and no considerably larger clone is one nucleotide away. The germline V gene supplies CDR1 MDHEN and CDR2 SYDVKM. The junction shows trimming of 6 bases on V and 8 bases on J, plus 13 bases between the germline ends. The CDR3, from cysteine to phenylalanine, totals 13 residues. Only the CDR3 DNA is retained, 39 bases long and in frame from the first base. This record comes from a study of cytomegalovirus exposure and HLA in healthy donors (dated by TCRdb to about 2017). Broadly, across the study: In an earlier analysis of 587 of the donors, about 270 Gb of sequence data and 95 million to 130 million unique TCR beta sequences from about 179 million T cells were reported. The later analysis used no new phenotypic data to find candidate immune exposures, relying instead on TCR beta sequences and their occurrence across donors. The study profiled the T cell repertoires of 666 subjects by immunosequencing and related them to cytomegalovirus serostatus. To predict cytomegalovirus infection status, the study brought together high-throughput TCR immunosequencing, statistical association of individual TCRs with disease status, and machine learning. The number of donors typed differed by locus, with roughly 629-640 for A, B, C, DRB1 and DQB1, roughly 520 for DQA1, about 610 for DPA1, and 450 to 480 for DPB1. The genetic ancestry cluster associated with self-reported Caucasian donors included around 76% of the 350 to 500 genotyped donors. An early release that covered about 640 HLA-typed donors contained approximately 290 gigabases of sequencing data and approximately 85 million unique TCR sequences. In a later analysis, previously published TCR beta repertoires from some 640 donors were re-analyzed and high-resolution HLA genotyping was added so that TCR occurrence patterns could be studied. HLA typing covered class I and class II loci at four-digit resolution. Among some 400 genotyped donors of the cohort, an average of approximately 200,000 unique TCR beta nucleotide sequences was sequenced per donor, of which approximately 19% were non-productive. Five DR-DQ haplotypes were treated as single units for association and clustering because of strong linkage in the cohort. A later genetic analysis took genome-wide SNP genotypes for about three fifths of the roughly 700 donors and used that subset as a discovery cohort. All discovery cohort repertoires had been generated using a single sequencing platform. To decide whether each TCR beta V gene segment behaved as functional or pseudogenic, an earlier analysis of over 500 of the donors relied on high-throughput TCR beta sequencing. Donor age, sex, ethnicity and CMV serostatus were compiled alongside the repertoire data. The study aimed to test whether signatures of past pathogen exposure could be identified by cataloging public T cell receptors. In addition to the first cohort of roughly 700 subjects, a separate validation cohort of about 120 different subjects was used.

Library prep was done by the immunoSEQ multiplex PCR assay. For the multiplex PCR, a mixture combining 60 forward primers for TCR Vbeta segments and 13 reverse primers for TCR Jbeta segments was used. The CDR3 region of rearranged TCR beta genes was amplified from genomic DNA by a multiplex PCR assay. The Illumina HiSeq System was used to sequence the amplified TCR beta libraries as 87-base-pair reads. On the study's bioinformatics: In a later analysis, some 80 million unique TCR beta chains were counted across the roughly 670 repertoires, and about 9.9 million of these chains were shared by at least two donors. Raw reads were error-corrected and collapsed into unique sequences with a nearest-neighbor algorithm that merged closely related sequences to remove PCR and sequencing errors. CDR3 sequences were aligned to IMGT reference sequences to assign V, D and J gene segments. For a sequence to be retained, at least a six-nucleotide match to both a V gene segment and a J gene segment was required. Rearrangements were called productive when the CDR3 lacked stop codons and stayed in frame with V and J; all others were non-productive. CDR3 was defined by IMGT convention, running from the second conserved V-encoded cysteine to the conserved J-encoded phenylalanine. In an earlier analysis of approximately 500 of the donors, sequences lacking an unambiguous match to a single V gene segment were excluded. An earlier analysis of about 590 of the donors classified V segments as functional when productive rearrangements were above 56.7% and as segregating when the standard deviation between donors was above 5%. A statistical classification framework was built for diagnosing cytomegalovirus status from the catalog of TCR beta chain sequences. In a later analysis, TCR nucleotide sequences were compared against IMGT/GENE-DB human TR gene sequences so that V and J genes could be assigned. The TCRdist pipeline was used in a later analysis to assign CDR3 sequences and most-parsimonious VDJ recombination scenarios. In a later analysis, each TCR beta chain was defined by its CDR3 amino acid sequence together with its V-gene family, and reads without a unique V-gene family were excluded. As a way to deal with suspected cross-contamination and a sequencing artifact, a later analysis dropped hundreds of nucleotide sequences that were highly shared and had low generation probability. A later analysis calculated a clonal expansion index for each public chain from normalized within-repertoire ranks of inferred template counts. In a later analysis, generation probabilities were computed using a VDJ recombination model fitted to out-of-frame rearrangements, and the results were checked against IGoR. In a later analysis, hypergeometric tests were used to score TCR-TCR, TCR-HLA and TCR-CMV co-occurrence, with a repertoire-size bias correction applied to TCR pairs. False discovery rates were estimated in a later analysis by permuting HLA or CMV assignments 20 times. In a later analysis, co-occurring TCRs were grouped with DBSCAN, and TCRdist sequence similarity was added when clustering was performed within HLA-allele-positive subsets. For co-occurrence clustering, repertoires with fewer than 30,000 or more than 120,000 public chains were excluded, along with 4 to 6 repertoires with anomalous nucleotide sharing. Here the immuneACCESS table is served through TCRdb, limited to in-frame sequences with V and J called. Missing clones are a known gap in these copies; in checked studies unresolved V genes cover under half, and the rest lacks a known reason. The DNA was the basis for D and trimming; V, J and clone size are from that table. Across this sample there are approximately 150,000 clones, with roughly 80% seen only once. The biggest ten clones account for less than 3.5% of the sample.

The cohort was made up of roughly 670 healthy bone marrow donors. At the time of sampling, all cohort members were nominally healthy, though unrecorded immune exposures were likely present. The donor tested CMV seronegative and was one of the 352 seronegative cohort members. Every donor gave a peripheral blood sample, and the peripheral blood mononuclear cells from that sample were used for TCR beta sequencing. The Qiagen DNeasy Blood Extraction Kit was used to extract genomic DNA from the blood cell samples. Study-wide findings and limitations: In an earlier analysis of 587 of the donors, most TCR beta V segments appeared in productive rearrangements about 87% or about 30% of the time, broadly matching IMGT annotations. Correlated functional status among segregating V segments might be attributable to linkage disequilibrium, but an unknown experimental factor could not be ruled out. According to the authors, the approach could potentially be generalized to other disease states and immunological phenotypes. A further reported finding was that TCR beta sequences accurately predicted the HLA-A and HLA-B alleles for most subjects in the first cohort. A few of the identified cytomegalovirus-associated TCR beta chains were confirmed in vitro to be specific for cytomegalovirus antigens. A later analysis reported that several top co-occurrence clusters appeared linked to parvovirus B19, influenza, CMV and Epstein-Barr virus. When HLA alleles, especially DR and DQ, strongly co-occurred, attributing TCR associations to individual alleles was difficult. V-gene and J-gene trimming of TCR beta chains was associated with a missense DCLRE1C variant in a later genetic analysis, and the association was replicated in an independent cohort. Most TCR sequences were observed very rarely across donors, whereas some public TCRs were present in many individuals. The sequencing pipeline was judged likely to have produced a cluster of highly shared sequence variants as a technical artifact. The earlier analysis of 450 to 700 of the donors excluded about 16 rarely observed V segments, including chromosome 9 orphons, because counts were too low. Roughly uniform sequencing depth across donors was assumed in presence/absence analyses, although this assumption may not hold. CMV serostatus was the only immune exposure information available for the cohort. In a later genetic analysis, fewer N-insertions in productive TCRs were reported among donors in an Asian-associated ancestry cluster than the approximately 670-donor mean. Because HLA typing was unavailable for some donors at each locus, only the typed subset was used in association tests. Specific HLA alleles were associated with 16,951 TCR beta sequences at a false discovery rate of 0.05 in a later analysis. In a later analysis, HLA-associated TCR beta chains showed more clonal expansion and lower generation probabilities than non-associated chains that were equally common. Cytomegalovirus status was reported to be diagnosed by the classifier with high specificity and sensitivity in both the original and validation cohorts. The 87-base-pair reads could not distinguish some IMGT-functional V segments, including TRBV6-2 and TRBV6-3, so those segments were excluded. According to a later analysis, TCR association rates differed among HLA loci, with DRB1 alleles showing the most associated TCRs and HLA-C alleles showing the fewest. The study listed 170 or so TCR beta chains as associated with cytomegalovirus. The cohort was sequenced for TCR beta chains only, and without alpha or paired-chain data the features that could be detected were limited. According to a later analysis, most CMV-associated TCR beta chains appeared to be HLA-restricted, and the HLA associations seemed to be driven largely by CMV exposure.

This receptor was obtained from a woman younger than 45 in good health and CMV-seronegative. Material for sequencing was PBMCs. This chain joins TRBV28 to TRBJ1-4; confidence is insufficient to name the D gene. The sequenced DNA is TGTGCCAGCAGCGCCCCCGGGTCGGAAAAACTGTTTTTT. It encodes CASSAPGSEKLFF. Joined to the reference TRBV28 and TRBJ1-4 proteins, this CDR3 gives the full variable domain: DVKVTQSSRYLVKRTGEKVFLECVQDMDHENMFWYRQDPGLGLRLIYFSYDVKMKEKGDIPEGYSVSREKKERFSLILESASTNQTSMYLCASSAPGSEKLFFGSGTQLSVL.